This T cell receptor beta chain comes out of a study of blood T cell repertoires in COVID-19. The overall study: From T cells, B-cell-depleted T cells, or PBMCs came the material, which was cDNA or gDNA.

Authors' processing steps: Amplification of reference gene primers was used by the study to estimate nucleated cell counts. Using immunoSEQ multiplex PCR, the repertoire was profiled, and TCRdb retains in-frame clones only, with some absent. V, J and clone size are taken as reported in that table, and D and trimming were inferred from the DNA itself. Here the sample spans hundreds of thousands of clones, around 82% being singletons. CDR3 length equals 16 residues. V gave up 5 bases and J gave up 6 bases, with 20 bases separating them. CDR1 and CDR2 from the germline V gene are MDHEN and SYDVKM. This sequence originates from a man older than 75 with acute or convalescent COVID-19. The specimen was peripheral blood. The chain carries TRBV28 and TRBJ2-4; D not resolved. CDR3: CASSLTQRRMGNIQYF. The CDR3, as DNA: TGTGCCAGCAGTCTTACGCAGCGCCGTATGGGAAACATTCAGTACTTC.